This T cell receptor beta chain was recovered during a study of shared clonotypes between healthy human individuals. Study-level background: Donor ages ranged 18 to 49 years: a couple of women, three men. Used for every donor were three CD4 naive, three CD4 memory, two CD8 naive and one CD8 memory plate.

CD8 cells regarded as naive lacked CD45RO, were positively chosen for CCR7, and omitted terminally differentiated effector memory CD45RA+ cells. Concerning this clone itself: What it binds is unknown.

Sequenced by immunoSEQ multiplex PCR; TCRdb stores in-frame clones only, minus some. The sample yields about 2.1 million clones, 93% seen once. General study points: Several donors held 4.5% to 5% of naive CD4 clonotypes in common.

The sequencing input was naive CD8+ T cells from PBMCs. The clonotype originates from a man between 18 and 29 years old in good health. Some clones in this sample may be carry-over from other donors' samples.

This CDR3 is CASSSPRVNSNQPQHF. DNA for the CDR3: TGTGCCAGCAGCTCACCCAGGGTGAATAGCAATCAGCCCCAGCATTTT. This chain uses TRBV11-2 with TRBJ1-5, with D possibly TRBD1 on 5 matching bases. The CDR3 is made up of 16 amino acids. Germline lookup yields CDR1 SGHAT and CDR2 FQNNGV. Trimming pared 4 bases from V and 0 bases from J, leaving 13 bases between.